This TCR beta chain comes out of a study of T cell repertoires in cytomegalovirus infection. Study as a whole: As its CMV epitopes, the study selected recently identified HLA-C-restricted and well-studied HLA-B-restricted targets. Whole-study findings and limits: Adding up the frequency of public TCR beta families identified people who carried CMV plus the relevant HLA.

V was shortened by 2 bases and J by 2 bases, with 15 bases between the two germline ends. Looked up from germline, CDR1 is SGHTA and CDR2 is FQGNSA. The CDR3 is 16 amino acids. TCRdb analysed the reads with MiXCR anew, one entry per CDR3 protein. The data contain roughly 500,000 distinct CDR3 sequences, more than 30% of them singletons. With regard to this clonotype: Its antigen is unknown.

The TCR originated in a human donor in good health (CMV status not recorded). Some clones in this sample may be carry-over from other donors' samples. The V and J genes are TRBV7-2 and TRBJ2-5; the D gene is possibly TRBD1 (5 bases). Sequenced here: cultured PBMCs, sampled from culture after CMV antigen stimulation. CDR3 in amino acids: CASSLSRGSLQETQYF. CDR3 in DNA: TGTGCCAGCAGCTTATCTAGGGGAAGCCTTCAAGAGACCCAGTACTTC.